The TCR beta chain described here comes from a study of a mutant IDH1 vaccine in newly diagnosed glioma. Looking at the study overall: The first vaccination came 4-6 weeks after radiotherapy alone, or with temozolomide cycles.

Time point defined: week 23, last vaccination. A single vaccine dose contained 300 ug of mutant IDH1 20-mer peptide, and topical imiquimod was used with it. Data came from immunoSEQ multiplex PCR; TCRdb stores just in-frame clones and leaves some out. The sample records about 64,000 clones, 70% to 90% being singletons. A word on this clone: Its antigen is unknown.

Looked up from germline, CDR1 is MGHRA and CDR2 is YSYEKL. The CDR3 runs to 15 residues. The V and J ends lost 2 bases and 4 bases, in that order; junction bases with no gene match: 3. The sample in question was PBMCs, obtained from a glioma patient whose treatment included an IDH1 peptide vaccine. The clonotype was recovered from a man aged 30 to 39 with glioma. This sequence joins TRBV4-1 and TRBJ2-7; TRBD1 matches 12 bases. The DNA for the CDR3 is TGCGCCAGCAGCCAACCGGGACAGGGGGCTTACGAGCAGTACTTC. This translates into CASSQPGQGAYEQYF.